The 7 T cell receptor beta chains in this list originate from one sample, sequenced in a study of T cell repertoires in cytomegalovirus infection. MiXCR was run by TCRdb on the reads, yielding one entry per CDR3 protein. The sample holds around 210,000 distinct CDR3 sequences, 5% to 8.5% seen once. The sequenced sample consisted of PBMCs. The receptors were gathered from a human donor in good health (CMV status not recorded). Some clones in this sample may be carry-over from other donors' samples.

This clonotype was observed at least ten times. CDR3: CASSLAGTAENQPQHF. CDR3 sequence (DNA): TGTGCCAGCAGCTTGGCCGGTACAGCTGAGAATCAGCCCCAGCATTTT. The V gene is TRBV5-5, the J gene TRBJ1-5; unclear D gene. V gave up 0 bases and J gave up 4 bases, with 14 bases separating them. The CDR3 is made up of 16 amino acids. Germline assignment: CDR1 SGHKS and CDR2 YYEKEE (reference sequence).

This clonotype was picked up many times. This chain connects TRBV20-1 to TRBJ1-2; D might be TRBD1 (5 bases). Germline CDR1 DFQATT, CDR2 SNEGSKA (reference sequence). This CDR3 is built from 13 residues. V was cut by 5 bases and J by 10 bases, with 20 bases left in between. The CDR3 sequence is CSADAGTVSPYTF. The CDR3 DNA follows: TGCAGTGCTGACGCCGGGACGGTCAGTCCCTACACCTTC.

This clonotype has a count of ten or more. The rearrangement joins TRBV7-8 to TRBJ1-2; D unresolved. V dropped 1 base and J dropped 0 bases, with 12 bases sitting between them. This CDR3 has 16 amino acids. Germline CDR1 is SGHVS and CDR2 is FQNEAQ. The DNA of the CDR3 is TGTGCCAGCAGCTTAGAAACAGCCCAGACTAACTATGGCTACACCTTC. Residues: CASSLETAQTNYGYTF.

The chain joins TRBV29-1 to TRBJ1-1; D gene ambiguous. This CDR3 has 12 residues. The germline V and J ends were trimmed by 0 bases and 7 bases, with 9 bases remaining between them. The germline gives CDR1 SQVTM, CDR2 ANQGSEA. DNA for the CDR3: TGCAGCGTTGAAGATTGGGCCAATGAAGCTTTCTTT. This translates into CSVEDWANEAFF.

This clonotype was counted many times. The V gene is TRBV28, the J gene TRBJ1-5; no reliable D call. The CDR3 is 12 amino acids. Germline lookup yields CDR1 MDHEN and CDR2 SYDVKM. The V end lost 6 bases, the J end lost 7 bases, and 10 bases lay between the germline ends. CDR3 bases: TGTGCCAGCAGACCCCCGTCGCAGCCCCAGCATTTT. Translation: CASRPPSQPQHF. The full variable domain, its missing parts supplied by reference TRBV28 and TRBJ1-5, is DVKVTQSSRYLVKRTGEKVFLECVQDMDHENMFWYRQDPGLGLRLIYFSYDVKMKEKGDIPEGYSVSREKKERFSLILESASTNQTSMYLCASRPPSQPQHFGDGTRLSIL.

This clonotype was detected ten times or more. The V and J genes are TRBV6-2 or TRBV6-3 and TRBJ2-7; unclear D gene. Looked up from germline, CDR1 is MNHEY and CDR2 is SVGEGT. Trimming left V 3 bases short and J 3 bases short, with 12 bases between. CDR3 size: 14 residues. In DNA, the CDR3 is TGTGCCAGCAGTTATGGAGACACAAGCTACGAGCAGTACTTC. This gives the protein CASSYGDTSYEQYF.

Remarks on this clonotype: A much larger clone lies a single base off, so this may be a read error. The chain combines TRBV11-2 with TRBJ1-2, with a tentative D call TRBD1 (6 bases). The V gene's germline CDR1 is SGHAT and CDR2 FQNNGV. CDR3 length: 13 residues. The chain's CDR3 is CASSSPRRRGYIF. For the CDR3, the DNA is TGTGCCAGCAGCTCCCCCCGCCGCAGGGGCTACATCTTC.